The rows below give T cell receptor beta chains drawn from one sample of a study of blood T cell repertoires in COVID-19. Measured with immunoSEQ multiplex PCR; TCRdb has only the in-frame clones, and not every one. The sample yields under 250,000 clones, over 70% seen once. Sequencing used PBMCs or T cells enriched from blood (not recorded which). Receptor source: a woman aged 25 to 45 who had been exposed to COVID-19. CDR3s include the opening cysteine and the closing phenylalanine or tryptophan. The D gene is left open where the match is weak. Expanded clones are given a class, and other clones once, few, many or no size at all.

clone_size d_call j_call v_call cdr3_nt cdr3_aa
NA TRBD1 TRBJ2-6 TRBV9 TGTGCCAGCAGCCCGACGGGACAGGGGTCTGGGGCCAACGTCCTGACTTTC CASSPTGQGSGANVLTF
NA TRBD1 TRBJ1-2 TRBV28 TGTGCCAGCAGAGACGACAGGGGGCTCTATGGCTACACCTTC CASRDDRGLYGYTF
once TRBD2 TRBJ2-3 TRBV15 TGTGCCACCAGCAGGATAGCGGGGAGGGATACGCAGTATTTT CATSRIAGRDTQYF
NA NA TRBJ2-2 TRBV6-5 TGTGCCAGCAGTTACGGTCTAGTTGTAGGCACCGGGGAGCTGTTTTTT CASSYGLVVGTGELFF
NA TRBD2 TRBJ2-7 TRBV9 TGTGCCAGCAGCGTAGGGACTAGCGGGAGCGAGCAGTACTTC CASSVGTSGSEQYF
NA TRBD1 TRBJ1-5 TRBV2 TGTGCCAGCAGCGAGGGACAGAGCAATCAGCCCCAGCATTTT CASSEGQSNQPQHF
NA NA TRBJ1-1 TRBV18 TGTGCCAGCTCACCAAGGGCAGGGGAAGCTTTCTTT CASSPRAGEAFF
NA NA TRBJ2-5 TRBV18 TGTGCCAGCTCACCGAGCGAGACCCAGTACTTC CASSPSETQYF
NA TRBD2 TRBJ2-1 TRBV9 TGTGCCAGCAGCGTATTCACACTAGCGGAGAATGAGCAGTTCTTC CASSVFTLAENEQFF
once TRBD2 TRBJ2-1 TRBV6-4 TGTGCCAGCAGTCCCGGGACTAGCGGTGAGCAGTTCTTC CASSPGTSGEQFF
NA NA TRBJ1-2 TRBV4-1 TGCGCCAGCAGCCACGGGGGGAGAGTGGGCTACACCTTC CASSHGGRVGYTF
NA TRBD1 TRBJ2-5 TRBV7-3 TGTGCCAGCAGCCTGGACAGGGAGGAGACCCAGTACTTC CASSLDREETQYF
NA NA TRBJ2-3 TRBV28 TGTGCCAGCAGTTTGGAGGCGGGGACGGATACGCAGTATTTT CASSLEAGTDTQYF
NA TRBD1 TRBJ2-7 TRBV2 TGTGCCAGCAGTAATAGACTTGGACAGGGTATAGCCGAGCAGTACTTC CASSNRLGQGIAEQYF
NA TRBD2 TRBJ2-6 TRBV2 TGTGCCAGCATTAAGTACGGGGGGATTTCTGGGGCCAACGTCCTGACTTTC CASIKYGGISGANVLTF
NA NA TRBJ1-3 TRBV21-1 TGTGCCAGCAGCAAAGGACAGCTCTCTGGAAACACCATATATTTT CASSKGQLSGNTIYF